This T cell receptor beta chain appears in the sequencing data of a study of T cells in tuberculosis. Study as a whole: The T cells targeted glucose monomycolate, a mycobacterial lipid, via CD1B.

Assay used: immunoSEQ multiplex PCR; TCRdb lists only in-frame clones, some missing. Here the sample spans roughly 33,000 clones, approximately 90% being singletons. Trimming cost V 5 bases and J 6 bases; bases outside gene matches: 13. Germline V gene sequence: CDR1 SGHVS, CDR2 FQNEAQ. The CDR3 length is 17 residues. Sequenced material: PBMCs. The origin of this receptor is a donor aged 10 to 29 with latent tuberculosis or without tuberculosis infection. This sequence joins TRBV7-8 and TRBJ2-2, with TRBD1 matching over 9 bases. The CDR3 loop is CASSIRPGQGQSGELFF. For the CDR3, the DNA is TGTGCCAGCAGCATAAGACCGGGACAGGGACAATCCGGGGAGCTGTTTTTT.